This T cell receptor (beta chain) was captured in a study of blood T cell repertoires in COVID-19. Study at large: Samples representing acute and convalescent COVID-19 were sourced from the United States, Italy and Spain.

As handled by the study authors: Nucleated cell number was recorded as an estimate derived from reference gene primer amplification. Using immunoSEQ multiplex PCR, the repertoire was profiled, and TCRdb retains in-frame clones only, with some absent. The V and J calls and clone size come from that table; D and trimming were worked out from the DNA. The sample has some 230,000 clones, approximately 84% seen once. This CDR3 region has 13 residues. Trimming removed 1 base at V and 4 bases at J, with 10 bases between. Germline assignment: CDR1 SQVTM and CDR2 ANQGSEA. J is TRBJ1-1 and V is TRBV29-1; no definite D call. Sequences were obtained from peripheral blood. The clonotype comes from a man aged 40-49 years with acute or convalescent COVID-19. CDR3 bases: TGCAGCGTTGAAGGTGGGCGTCCCACTGAAGCTTTCTTT. This translates into CSVEGGRPTEAFF.